This T cell receptor beta chain was documented in a study of shared clonotypes between healthy human individuals. The naive CD8 subset, CD45RO-negative cells positively selected for CCR7, excluded terminally differentiated effector memory CD45RA+ cells. Repertoires were generated with immunoSEQ multiplex PCR, while TCRdb's copy carries only in-frame clones and drops some. Among over 2,000,000 clones listed, 93% were seen once. The sequencing sample was made of naive CD8+ T cells from PBMCs. This TCR was recovered from a man aged 18-30 years in good health. Some clones in this sample may be carry-over from other donors' samples.

As DNA, the CDR3 is TGCGCCAGCAGCCCCTCAAGTTTAGGCCGGGAGACCCAGTACTTC. It encodes CASSPSSLGRETQYF. This chain uses TRBV4-1 with TRBJ2-5; no clear D gene. From germline, CDR1 is MGHRA and CDR2 YSYEKL. The length of the CDR3 is 15 residues. Deletions cut 4 bases from V and 5 bases from J, with 17 bases between.